The entry that follows covers one T cell receptor beta chain sequence. The target of this receptor is not known. Per-nucleotide qualities are absent, and no much larger clonotype sits a single base away. The source of the sample is a study of blood T cells in healthy people across ages (dated by TCRdb to the mid-2010s). Regarding the study in general: In model experiments, template switching captured roughly one uniquely barcoded TCR beta cDNA molecule for every two T cells. Using deep sequencing normalized with unique cDNA molecular identifiers, the study measured how TCR beta repertoire diversity changes with age. The donors were split into four age groups: young (average around 16 years), middle-aged (about 40), aged (more than 55) and long-lived (about 74). To avoid experimental bias, donors of different ages were spread randomly across the sequencing lanes. Using the same blood draw, the study looked at two additional independent replicas of 1 million unique cDNA reads for two donors, one aged 18 to 30 and the other aged 80 or older. Results and caveats for the whole study, not just this receptor: Conclusive comparison of naive and antigen-experienced compartments was prevented by the profiling of bulk unsorted PBMCs. Because the CMV infection status of the donors was unknown, age-related changes in expanded clonotypes may potentially have been confounded. Observed TCR beta diversity correlated strongly with the percentage of naive T cells measured by flow cytometry. As age increased, observed TCR beta diversity per million T cells dropped in a roughly linear way, and a significant reduction was already evident by age about 40. Total diversity estimates from one million sequenced T cells were considered lower bounds and underestimates. The long-lived group showed more naive CD4+ T cells, fewer expanded clones and increased TCR diversity than the aged group, suggesting age selection.

Systemically healthy Caucasian individuals from Russia, about 38 in total and aged roughly 6 to 95 years, were included as donors. About 9.1 milliliters of peripheral blood were collected from each donor into EDTA-treated Vacutainer tubes. PBMCs were isolated by Ficoll-Paque density-gradient centrifugation, with at least 6.5 million obtained per sample. Trizol reagent was used to extract total RNA from PBMCs, with at least 5 micrograms per sample. The percentages of naive CD45RAhigh/CD27high T cells were determined by flow cytometry on a PBMC aliquot from every donor. There are 16 amino acids in the CDR3, from cysteine to phenylalanine inclusive. This entry keeps only the CDR3 DNA: 48 bases, framed from base 1. From V the trimming removes 6 bases and from J it removes 0 bases, while the gene matches leave 2 bases of the junction unaccounted for. Looking up the germline V gene (reference sequence) yields CDR1 DFQATT and CDR2 SNEGSKA.

The receptor library was made with 5' RACE. Sequencing used an Illumina HiSeq 2500. A second roughly 6 to 11 cycle PCR used a sample-barcoded 5' primer and a J-beta primer mix. Each TCR beta cDNA molecule received a unique molecular identifier from a template-switch 5' adaptor carrying 12 random nucleotides. At least 2.5 million CDR3-containing paired-end reads were obtained from each sample. The Mint cDNA synthesis kit, primed by a TRBC-specific oligonucleotide, was used to synthesize first-strand cDNA from all RNA. All cDNA was treated with uracil-DNA glycosylase and then went through a first 18-cycle PCR with the universal primers M1SS and BC2_uni_R. In the source study's methods: For normalization, 1 million high-quality reads were randomly selected from each sample, with every read carrying a distinct molecular identifier. Instead of being binned into consensus sequences, reads that shared molecular identifiers were thrown out. MiTCR, with a Q25 quality threshold and the strictest error-elimination algorithm, was used for CDR3 identification, clonotype clustering and error correction. Lower-bound total TCR beta diversity was estimated with a nonparametric unseen species model using Euler transformation. Using fastp trimming at Q25 and MiXCR clonotype assembly, TCRdb reanalyzed the public sequencing data and kept in-frame beta chains. Every CDR3 protein is listed once, alongside the most common genes and DNA of its rows. The V and J calls come from TCRdb's annotation, not from the publication. Recorded for this sample are more than 550,000 distinct CDR3 sequences; 20% to 25% of them occurred a single time. Around a fifth of the sample is in the top ten clones.

Recombination connected TRBV20-1 to TRBJ2-1; TRBD2 agrees with 16 junctional bases. The TCR was taken from a man in his 70s in good health. The sequenced sample consisted of blood. The nucleotide sequence reads as follows: TGCAGTGCGGGACTAGCGGGAGGGCCCTCCTACAATGAGCAGTTCTTC. Protein translation: CSAGLAGGPSYNEQFF.